The 10 T cell receptor beta chains below all came from one sample that was sequenced in a study of OX40 agonist ivuxolimab in advanced cancers. Only in-frame clones appear in the TCRdb table, and some are missing; sequencing was by immunoSEQ multiplex PCR. The profile shows 49,000 or so clones, around 90% of them singletons. The sequencing here drew on CD4+ or CD8+ T cells sorted from blood, taken in a trial of the OX40 agonist ivuxolimab. Every receptor here comes from an adult with an advanced solid tumor such as melanoma, head and neck, liver or kidney cancer.

The chain combines TRBV9 with TRBJ2-3; 7 positions match TRBD2. The trim removed 3 bases at V and 1 base at J, leaving 8 bases unmatched. The CDR3 contains 16 residues. Per the germline V gene, CDR1 is SGDLS and CDR2 is YYNGEE. CDR3 residues: CASSAPTSRGTDTQYF. The CDR3 region has the DNA TGTGCCAGCAGCGCCCCGACTAGCCGCGGCACAGATACGCAGTATTTT.

This chain connects TRBV4-1 to TRBJ2-7; 10 nucleotides agree with TRBD1. The CDR3 has 15 residues. Germline CDR1 MGHRA, CDR2 YSYEKL. The V segment lost 3 bases and the J segment 2 bases; nucleotides outside the gene matches: 4. In DNA, the CDR3 is TGCGCCAGCAGCCACCCGGGACAGGGGACCTACGAGCAGTACTTC. Protein product: CASSHPGQGTYEQYF.

The V and J genes are TRBV11-3 and TRBJ2-1, with 8 bases lining up with TRBD2. The V gene end was trimmed by 5 bases and the J gene end by 5 bases; junction bases not matched to a gene: 8. CDR1 and CDR2 (germline): SGHNT, YENEEA. CDR3 length: 15 amino acids. In DNA, the CDR3 is TGTGCCAGCAGCAAGATGGCGGGGGGCAACAATGAGCAGTTCTTC. This gives the protein CASSKMAGGNNEQFF.

J is TRBJ2-1 and V is TRBV6-5; D is unclear. Looked up from germline, CDR1 is MNHEY and CDR2 is SVGAGI. V lost 1 base to trimming and J lost 6 bases, with 10 bases between them. The CDR3 extends over 14 amino acids. As DNA, the CDR3 is TGTGCCAGCAGTTACTACCATGGACGCAATGAGCAGTTCTTC. It codes for CASSYYHGRNEQFF.

The chain joins TRBV6-1 to TRBJ2-2, with a possible D match to TRBD1 (5 bases). With 6 bases removed from V and 1 base from J, the gap between germline ends came to 9 bases. This CDR3 has 14 amino acids. CDR1 and CDR2 from the germline V gene are MNHNS and SASEGT. CDR3: CASSLTGNTGELFF. The CDR3 DNA is TGTGCCAGCAGCCTCACAGGGAACACCGGGGAGCTGTTTTTT.

On this clone: This specimen includes other DNA sequences encoding the same CDR3. The V call is TRBV19, the J call TRBJ2-1, with 10 bases aligning to TRBD1. Trimming cost V 5 bases and J 3 bases; bases outside gene matches: 1. The CDR3 contains 14 residues. The germline V gene has CDR1 LNHDA and CDR2 SQIVND (reference sequence). The CDR3 coding sequence is TGTGCCAGTAGTCGGGACAGGGGCTACAATGAGCAGTTCTTC. Translating it yields CASSRDRGYNEQFF.

The rearrangement joins TRBV4-1 to TRBJ2-3; D is unresolved. The ends were cut back, 1 base at V and 3 bases at J, with 14 bases in the middle. Germline V CDR1 and CDR2: MGHRA, YSYEKL. The CDR3 is 16 residues long. The CDR3 protein is CASSQVIGKGTDTQYF. DNA of the CDR3: TGCGCCAGCAGCCAAGTAATAGGGAAAGGGACAGATACGCAGTATTTT.

The genes are TRBV19 and TRBJ2-1; D gene uncertain. Germline CDR1 reads LNHDA; CDR2 reads SQIVND (reference sequence). The V end was cut by 1 base, the J end by 4 bases, with 5 bases between. The CDR3 sequence is 13 residues long. CDR3 amino acids: CASSIALYNEQFF. CDR3 coding DNA: TGTGCCAGTAGTATAGCTCTATACAATGAGCAGTTCTTC.

Only one count was recorded for this clone. The gene calls are TRBV19 and TRBJ2-1, with TRBD2 identical over 11 bases. This CDR3 comprises 15 residues. CDR1 and CDR2 from the germline V gene are LNHDA and SQIVND (reference sequence). Germline trimming cut 1 base from V and 10 bases from J; bases unmatched to any gene: 6. CDR3 in amino acids: CASSIGSGRGGEQFF. The CDR3 DNA follows: TGTGCCAGTAGTATAGGTAGCGGGAGGGGGGGCGAGCAGTTCTTC.

The chain combines TRBV4-1 with TRBJ2-7, with 7 bases identical to TRBD1. CDR1 MGHRA and CDR2 YSYEKL come from the germline V gene. The junction had 13 bases not matched to a gene; V was cut back by 4 bases and J by 7 bases. The CDR3 extends over 15 amino acids. The chain's CDR3 is CASSLKPADRWEQYF. CDR3 sequence (DNA): TGCGCCAGCAGCCTCAAACCCGCGGACAGGTGGGAGCAGTACTTC.